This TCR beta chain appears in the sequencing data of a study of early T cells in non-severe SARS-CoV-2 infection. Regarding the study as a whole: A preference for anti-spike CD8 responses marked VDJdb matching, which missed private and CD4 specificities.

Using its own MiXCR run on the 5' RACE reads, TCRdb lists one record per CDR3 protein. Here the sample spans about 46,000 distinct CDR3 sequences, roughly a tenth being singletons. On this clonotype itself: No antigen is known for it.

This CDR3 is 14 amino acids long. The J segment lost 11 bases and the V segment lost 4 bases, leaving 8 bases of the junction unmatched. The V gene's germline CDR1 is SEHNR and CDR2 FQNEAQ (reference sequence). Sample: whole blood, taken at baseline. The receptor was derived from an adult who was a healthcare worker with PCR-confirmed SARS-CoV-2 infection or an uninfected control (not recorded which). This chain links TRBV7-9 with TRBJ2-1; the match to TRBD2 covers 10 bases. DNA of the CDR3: TGTGCCAGCAGCTCATCCGGGACTAGCGACCAGCAGTTCTTC. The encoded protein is CASSSSGTSDQQFF.